Shown below are 20 T cell receptor beta chains from a single sample sequenced in a study of blood T cell repertoires in COVID-19. The method was immunoSEQ multiplex PCR; TCRdb's version includes in-frame clones alone and lacks a portion of them. Counted here are approximately 46,000 clones, about 70% occurring once; the ten biggest clones make up roughly 61%. The sequenced sample consisted of peripheral blood. These receptors came from a man older than 75 with acute or convalescent COVID-19.

This chain uses TRBV28 with TRBJ2-5, with 7 bases lining up with TRBD2. The CDR3 has 15 residues. The junction had 12 bases not matched to a gene; V was cut back by 6 bases and J by 5 bases. CDR1 is MDHEN, CDR2 SYDVKM, per germline. CDR3 region: CASSRRGRAGETQYF. The CDR3 DNA follows: TGTGCCAGCAGCCGAAGAGGGAGGGCCGGCGAGACCCAGTACTTC.

This clone was counted once. V gene TRBV30 combines with J gene TRBJ1-6, with D tentatively TRBD1 (6 bases). The germline gives CDR1 GTSNPN, CDR2 SVGIG (reference sequence). V lost 2 bases, J lost 9 bases, and 14 bases lay in between. This CDR3 comprises 14 residues. CDR3 amino acids: CAWSSSARGSPLHF. The DNA of the CDR3 is TGTGCCTGGAGTAGTTCGGCCAGGGGTTCACCCCTCCACTTT.

The chain joins TRBV28 to TRBJ2-2; TRBD1 aligns across 8 bases. The CDR3 consists of 14 residues. J gave up 7 bases and V 8 bases, and 9 bases lay outside the gene matches. The germline CDR1 and CDR2 sequences are MDHEN and SYDVKM. This CDR3 reads CASFSQGAGGELFF. CDR3 nucleotides: TGTGCCAGCTTCTCGCAGGGGGCGGGCGGGGAGCTGTTTTTT.

With regard to this clone: The junction shows a germline mismatch at one end, possibly a read error. The chain has TRBV7-8 and TRBJ2-7, with D possibly matching TRBD1 (6 bases). The germline CDR1 and CDR2 sequences are SGHVS and FQNEAQ. This CDR3 spans 15 amino acids. CDR3 sequence (DNA): TGTGCCAGCAGCCCAGAGGGCAGGGGCGCCTATGAGCAGTACTTC. This sequence encodes CASSPEGRGAYEQYF.

The chain uses TRBV10-3 and TRBJ1-5; a possible D gene is TRBD1 (5 bases). Germline lookup yields CDR1 ENHRY and CDR2 SYGVKD. V lost 3 bases, J lost 2 bases, and 8 bases lay in between. This CDR3 region has 14 residues. CDR3 DNA sequence: TGTGCCATCAGTGACGGGGGGGGCAATCAGCCCCAGCATTTT. Translation: CAISDGGGNQPQHF.

The rearrangement links TRBV7-9 to TRBJ2-1; D is possibly TRBD2 (6 bases). The CDR3 runs to 14 residues. The germline CDR1 and CDR2 sequences are SEHNR and FQNEAQ (reference sequence). The V end lost 11 bases, the J end lost 4 bases, and 18 bases lay between the germline ends. Here the CDR3 DNA reads TGTGCCCCTGTAGTAGCGGATGGGTACAATGAGCAGTTCTTC. It yields the protein CAPVVADGYNEQFF. Full variable domain (outside the CDR3, taken from reference TRBV7-9 and TRBJ2-1): DTGVSQNPRHKITKRGQNVTFRCDPISEHNRLYWYRQTLGQGPEFLTYFQNEAQLEKSRLLSDRFSAERPKGSFSTLEIQRTEQGDSAMYLCAPVVADGYNEQFFGPGTRLTVL.

A few counts support this clone. The V call is TRBV11-2, the J call TRBJ1-3, with a tentative D call TRBD1 (5 bases). CDR1 and CDR2 from the germline V gene are SGHAT and FQNNGV. CDR3 length: 15 residues. Between the trimmed V and J ends, which lost 1 base and 3 bases, there was a span of 10 bases. For the CDR3, the DNA is TGTGCCAGCAGCTTAGTAGGGGTCTATGGAAACACCATATATTTT. It translates to CASSLVGVYGNTIYF.

The chain recombines TRBV7-2 with TRBJ2-2; 7 bases match TRBD2. With V trimmed by 1 base and J by 4 bases, 3 bases remained unmatched. The CDR3 covers 15 residues. Germline V gives CDR1 SGHTA, CDR2 FQGNSA. CDR3 amino acids: CASSLGGSLTGELFF. As DNA, the CDR3 is TGTGCCAGCAGCTTAGGCGGGAGCCTCACCGGGGAGCTGTTTTTT. The entire variable domain, with the rest obtained from reference TRBV7-2 and TRBJ2-2, is as follows: GAGVSQSPSNKVTEKGKDVELRCDPISGHTALYWYRQSLGQGLEFLIYFQGNSAPDKSGLPSDRFSAERTGGSVSTLTIQRTQQEDSAVYLCASSLGGSLTGELFFGEGSRLTVL.

The rearrangement links TRBV5-1 to TRBJ1-2; possible D gene TRBD1, 5 bases. V lost 0 bases and J 4 bases, leaving 13 bases between the germline ends. Germline V gene sequence: CDR1 SGHRS, CDR2 YFSETQ. The CDR3 covers 15 residues. CDR3 sequence: CASSLEVTATYGYTF. CDR3 coding DNA: TGCGCCAGCAGCTTGGAGGTGACAGCTACCTATGGCTACACCTTC. Full variable domain (missing parts from reference TRBV5-1 and TRBJ1-2): KAGVTQTPRYLIKTRGQQVTLSCSPISGHRSVSWYQQTPGQGLQFLFEYFSETQRNKGNFPGRFSGRQFSNSRSEMNVSTLELGDSALYLCASSLEVTATYGYTFGSGTRLTVV.

CDR3 in DNA: TGTGCCAGCAGCTCGGAGGAGTGGGCTGAAGCTTTCTTT. It yields the protein CASSSEEWAEAFF. The genes are TRBV5-5 and TRBJ1-1; D is undetermined. Germline V gives CDR1 SGHKS, CDR2 YYEKEE (reference sequence). CDR3 size: 13 residues. Trimming left V 3 bases short and J 6 bases short, with 12 bases between.

The V and J genes are TRBV11-2 and TRBJ2-7, with 9 bases that match TRBD2. This CDR3 contains 17 residues. The ends lost 4 bases at V and 2 bases at J; junction bases unmatched: 12. CDR1 and CDR2 from the germline V gene are SGHAT and FQNNGV. For the CDR3, the DNA is TGTGCCAGCAGCTCCCTGGGTAGCGGGAGAGAGACCTACGAGCAGTACTTC. It yields the protein CASSSLGSGRETYEQYF.

The chain couples TRBV7-2 to TRBJ2-5; TRBD2 agrees at 9 bases. There are 15 residues in the CDR3. CDR1 is SGHTA and CDR2 is FQGNSA in the germline V gene. V dropped 2 bases and J dropped 5; count of bases not matched to a gene: 6. Here the CDR3 reads CASSLTGLAGETQYF. The DNA of the CDR3 is TGTGCCAGCAGCTTAACGGGACTAGCTGGGGAGACCCAGTACTTC.

The chain has TRBV6-1 and TRBJ2-7; D not certain. Looked up from germline, CDR1 is MNHNS and CDR2 is SASEGT. Trimming shortened V by 3 bases and J by 3 bases, and 15 bases separated the two germline ends. CDR3 length: 15 amino acids. This chain's CDR3 is CASSDEPTSYYEQYF. CDR3 coding DNA: TGTGCCAGCAGTGACGAACCAACGAGCTACTACGAGCAGTACTTC.

The chain links TRBV6-5 to TRBJ1-2; no reliable D call. Trimming removed 5 bases at V and 4 bases at J, with 14 bases between. There are 14 residues in the CDR3. CDR1 MNHEY and CDR2 SVGAGI come from the germline V gene. This CDR3 reads CASSNGAHIYGYTF. DNA for the CDR3: TGTGCCAGCAGTAACGGAGCGCATATCTATGGCTACACCTTC.

The gene calls are TRBV5-1 and TRBJ2-7, with a possible D match to TRBD2 (6 bases). V lost 1 base to trimming and J lost 3 bases, with 17 bases between them. Looked up from germline, CDR1 is SGHRS and CDR2 is YFSETQ. CDR3 length: 16 residues. The CDR3 reads CASSLSHSAGSYEQYF. DNA of the CDR3: TGCGCCAGCAGCTTGTCCCACTCGGCCGGGAGCTACGAGCAGTACTTC.

The V gene is TRBV7-2, the J gene TRBJ1-2, with 9 bases identical to TRBD1. CDR1 SGHTA and CDR2 FQGNSA come from the germline V gene. There are 18 residues in the CDR3. The CDR3 coding sequence is TGTGCGAGCGGGTCTCATGGGACAGGGTTTCCTTTAATCTATGGCTACACCTTC. It encodes CASGSHGTGFPLIYGYTF.

This chain links TRBV5-4 with TRBJ2-3; D possibly corresponds to TRBD1 (6 bases). V was cut by 5 bases and J by 4 bases, with 14 bases left in between. The CDR3 totals 14 residues. CDR1 and CDR2 (germline): SGHNT, YYREEE (reference sequence). CDR3 DNA sequence: TGTGCCAGCAGTAACAGGGTTCCTCCAGATACGCAGTATTTT. It codes for CASSNRVPPDTQYF.

This clone occurred a few times. The chain is built from TRBV4-3 and TRBJ2-7, with TRBD1 matching 7 bases. This CDR3 region has 15 residues. V lost 1 base, J lost 7 bases, and 10 bases stayed unmatched. Germline CDR1 reads LGHNA; CDR2 reads YSLEER. CDR3 in DNA: TGCGCCAGCAGCCAAGGTGGGGCAGGGGGACGGGAGCAGTACTTC. Translated, it gives CASSQGGAGGREQYF.

This clone was seen more than once but under ten times. This chain links TRBV18 with TRBJ2-1, with 10 bases identical to TRBD2. After removal of 6 bases from V and 5 bases from J, the junction contained 16 bases not matched to a gene. Per the germline V gene, CDR1 is KGHSH and CDR2 is LQKENI. CDR3 size: 18 residues. The CDR3 region is CASSPKRASGSPHNEQFF. The CDR3 DNA is TGTGCCAGCTCCCCAAAAAGGGCTAGCGGGAGTCCCCACAATGAGCAGTTCTTC.

This chain uses TRBV5-6 with TRBJ1-6, with D possibly matching TRBD1 (6 bases). The V gene lost 2 bases and the J gene lost 10 bases, with 16 bases spanning the gap. CDR1 and CDR2 from the germline V gene are SGHDT and YYEEEE. The CDR3 has 15 amino acids. The CDR3, as DNA: TGTGCCAGCAGCTTATTTCAGGGGATCGGCTCACCCCTCCACTTT. Amino acid sequence: CASSLFQGIGSPLHF.